One sample yielded the 10 T cell receptor beta chains listed below, sequenced in a study of persistence of HIV-infected CD4 T cells. The stimulus was lysate of CMV-infected fibroblasts, around 9.3 ug/mL. Memory cells lacking CD40L and CD69 with high CD45RO were sorted. The immunoSEQ assay was version 4, run in survey mode. Repertoires were generated with immunoSEQ multiplex PCR, while TCRdb's copy carries only in-frame clones and drops some. The data contain some 48,000 clones, more than 70% of them seen just once; the ten biggest clones take up about 3%. These receptors have no identified antigens. The sample in question was CD4+ T cells sorted from PBMCs after approximately 19-hour stimulation, obtained from a patient who received antiretroviral therapy. These receptors were obtained from an adult man with HIV who was CMV-seropositive.

The chain combines TRBV5-1 with TRBJ2-3; tentative D call: TRBD2 (7 bases). CDR3 length: 14 amino acids. The V end lost 1 base, the J end lost 5 bases, and 11 bases lay between the germline ends. Germline CDR1 SGHRS, CDR2 YFSETQ. Written as DNA, the CDR3 is TGCGCCAGCAGCTTGTACAGGGAGGGAGATACGCAGTATTTT. Translating gives CASSLYREGDTQYF.

The V and J genes are TRBV3-1 (or the pseudogene TRBV3-2) and TRBJ2-7; 10 bases align to TRBD1. Germline V gene data show CDR1 as LGHDT and CDR2 as YNNKEL (reference sequence). After removal of 3 bases from V and 5 bases from J, the junction contained 4 bases not matched to a gene. The CDR3 is 14 amino acids. The CDR3 nucleotides are TGTGCCAGCAGCCACCGGGACAGGGGCCACGAGCAGTACTTC. Its protein product is CASSHRDRGHEQYF.

The chain uses TRBV4-3 and TRBJ2-6; D may be TRBD2 (7 bases). Germline lookup yields CDR1 LGHNA and CDR2 YSLEER. The V gene lost 4 bases and the J gene lost 0 bases, with 16 bases spanning the gap. The CDR3 has 18 amino acids. The CDR3, as DNA: TGCGCCAGCAGCCTGCGGGGGCCGACTTTCTCTGGGGCCAACGTCCTGACTTTC. This sequence encodes CASSLRGPTFSGANVLTF.

The chain recombines TRBV29-1 with TRBJ1-1; 8 nucleotides line up with TRBD1. CDR1 and CDR2 (germline): SQVTM, ANQGSEA. The CDR3 length is 12 residues. J gave up 5 bases and V 6 bases, and 5 bases lay outside the gene matches. CDR3 sequence: CSVDRGWTEAFF. CDR3 sequence (DNA): TGCAGCGTAGACAGGGGTTGGACTGAAGCTTTCTTT.

With regard to this clone: This same CDR3 is encoded by further DNA sequences in the sample. CDR3 in amino acids: CASSIGGTNQPQHF. As DNA, the CDR3 is TGTGCCAGTAGTATTGGAGGGACCAATCAGCCCCAGCATTTT. This sequence joins TRBV19 and TRBJ1-5, with a tentative D call TRBD1 (5 bases). The CDR3 runs 14 residues. Trimming took off 3 bases at V and 3 bases at J, with 9 bases between the two ends. Germline V CDR1 and CDR2: LNHDA, SQIVND (reference sequence).

The J gene is TRBJ2-7, the V gene TRBV19; 8 nucleotides match TRBD1. The V and J ends lost 6 bases and 3 bases, in that order; junction bases with no gene match: 10. Germline V gene sequence: CDR1 LNHDA, CDR2 SQIVND (reference sequence). The CDR3 extends over 15 amino acids. CDR3 nucleotide sequence: TGTGCCAGTAGCGACGGACAGGGTTTCGGCTACGAGCAGTACTTC. This codes for CASSDGQGFGYEQYF.

The gene calls are TRBV19 and TRBJ1-5, with D perhaps matching TRBD1 (6 bases). The CDR3 totals 17 residues. Germline V gene data show CDR1 as LNHDA and CDR2 as SQIVND (reference sequence). The V and J ends lost 3 bases and 0 bases respectively, with 15 bases between them. The DNA for the CDR3 is TGTGCCAGTAGTATCGGCGCAGGGGCGAATAGCAATCAGCCCCAGCATTTT. Protein: CASSIGAGANSNQPQHF.

This rearrangement joins TRBV29-1 to TRBJ2-6, with D perhaps matching TRBD1 (5 bases). Trimming shortened V by 5 bases and J by 2 bases, and 10 bases separated the two germline ends. This CDR3 has 14 residues. The germline V gene encodes CDR1 SQVTM and CDR2 ANQGSEA. CDR3 region: CSVMPGTGANVLTF. Written as DNA, the CDR3 is TGCAGCGTTATGCCAGGGACTGGGGCCAACGTCCTGACTTTC.

There are a few counts of this clone. The rearrangement joins TRBV19 to TRBJ1-2; no clear D gene. Trimming shortened V by 6 bases and J by 8 bases, and 19 bases separated the two germline ends. In germline, CDR1 is LNHDA, CDR2 SQIVND (reference sequence). There are 14 residues in the CDR3. The CDR3 reads CASSFVDSLGGYTF. CDR3 in DNA: TGTGCCAGTAGCTTTGTCGACTCCCTCGGGGGCTACACCTTC.

V gene TRBV19 combines with J gene TRBJ1-6; 7 positions agree with TRBD1. This CDR3 comprises 15 residues. J was trimmed by 5 bases and V by 4 bases; bases with no gene match: 5. Germline V gene lookup returns CDR1 LNHDA and CDR2 SQIVND (reference sequence). CDR3 bases: TGTGCCAGTAGTAAGGGGGCAGCCGATAATTCACCCCTCCACTTT. Translated, it gives CASSKGAADNSPLHF.